Presented here are 15 T cell receptor beta chains from one specimen sequenced in a study of shared clonotypes between healthy human individuals (TCRdb year 2020). Library preparation employed the immunoSEQ multiplex PCR assay. This immuneACCESS table, as held by TCRdb, lists in-frame sequences with V and J called but not all clones. Of the missing ones, under half trace to an unresolved V gene in checked studies; the others have no known cause. The sample has millions of clones on record, 90% to 95% of them singletons. The ten most abundant clones make up about 0.39% of the sample. Sequencing was done on a sample of naive CD4+ T cells from PBMCs. This sample's cell subset or site label indicates: CD45RA+ positively selected. Every receptor here comes from a man between 18 and 29 years old in good health. Some clones in this sample may be carry-over from other donors' samples.

This chain uses TRBV28 with TRBJ2-7; 9 positions agree with TRBD1. V lost 4 bases and J lost 7; bases outside the gene matches: 8. Germline CDR1 MDHEN, CDR2 SYDVKM. The CDR3 contains 14 residues. This chain's CDR3 is CASSSGTGSREQYF. CDR3 in DNA: TGTGCCAGCAGTTCCGGGACAGGGTCTCGGGAGCAGTACTTC.

The rearrangement links TRBV19 to TRBJ1-2; D remains unclear. V lost 7 bases and J lost 2, with 11 bases in between. The CDR3 length is 13 residues. Germline V gene lookup returns CDR1 LNHDA and CDR2 SQIVND (reference sequence). DNA of the CDR3: TGTGCCAGTACCGTACAGAGAAACTATGGCTACACCTTC. Translation gives CASTVQRNYGYTF.

This chain links TRBV9 with TRBJ1-4; tentative D call: TRBD1 (6 bases). V lost 4 bases, J lost 6 bases, and 16 bases lay in between. Germline CDR1 SGDLS, CDR2 YYNGEE. CDR3 length: 15 amino acids. The DNA of the CDR3 is TGTGCCAGCAGCTTGACGACAGGACAACATGAAAAACTGTTTTTT. Amino acids: CASSLTTGQHEKLFF.

J is TRBJ2-5 and V is TRBV11-2, with 10 nucleotides matching TRBD1. Germline-derived CDR1 and CDR2 are SGHAT and FQNNGV. The CDR3 is made up of 17 amino acids. The ends lost 5 bases at V and 4 bases at J; junction bases unmatched: 13. CDR3 loop: CASSPARDRGAGETQYF. The CDR3 DNA sequence: TGTGCCAGCAGCCCGGCCCGGGACAGGGGCGCGGGAGAGACCCAGTACTTC.

This chain links TRBV28 with TRBJ2-7, with TRBD2 identical over 10 bases. The CDR3 is 15 amino acids. Trimming removed 6 bases from V and 3 bases from J; junction bases left unmatched: 8. Germline V gene lookup returns CDR1 MDHEN and CDR2 SYDVKM. Here the CDR3 reads CASSPGLANHYEQYF. Written as DNA, the CDR3 is TGTGCCAGCAGCCCGGGACTAGCGAATCACTACGAGCAGTACTTC.

The chain links TRBV4-1 to TRBJ2-7; possibly TRBD1 or TRBD2 for D (5 bases each). V was clipped by 5 bases and J by 6 bases, with 8 bases between them. CDR1 MGHRA and CDR2 YSYEKL come from the germline V gene. The CDR3 runs 11 residues. CDR3 DNA sequence: TGCGCCAGCAGCAAGGGGAGCGAGCAGTACTTC. Translated, it gives CASSKGSEQYF.

The count of this clone is one. V and J are TRBV19 and TRBJ2-1; no reliable D call. Trimming removed 5 bases from V and 5 bases from J, with 13 bases in between. The CDR3 is made up of 14 amino acids. The germline gives CDR1 LNHDA, CDR2 SQIVND (reference sequence). CDR3 region: CASSLRGPNNEQFF. For the CDR3, the DNA is TGTGCCAGTAGTCTCCGAGGCCCCAACAATGAGCAGTTCTTC.

The chain has TRBV30 and TRBJ2-5; 7 bases map to TRBD1. V gave up 4 bases and J gave up 5 bases; unmatched junction bases: 10. CDR1 and CDR2 from the germline V gene are GTSNPN and SVGIG (reference sequence). This CDR3 is 14 amino acids long. The CDR3 reads CAWIKSGGSETQYF. CDR3 DNA: TGTGCCTGGATCAAGTCAGGGGGAAGTGAGACCCAGTACTTC.

The chain joins TRBV7-3 to TRBJ2-5; possibly TRBD1 for D (6 bases). The CDR3 has 15 amino acids. Germline V gene lookup returns CDR1 SGHTA and CDR2 FQGTGA. V shed 1 base and J shed 5 bases, with 14 bases lying between them. Here the CDR3 DNA reads TGTGCCAGCAGCTTAAGTACAGGGTGGGGGGAGACCCAGTACTTC. Its translation is CASSLSTGWGETQYF.

The chain couples TRBV7-8 to TRBJ2-2; 8 nucleotides align to TRBD2. The germline CDR1 and CDR2 sequences are SGHVS and FQNEAQ. The ends lost 5 bases at V and 6 bases at J; junction bases unmatched: 5. The CDR3 runs to 14 residues. The CDR3: CASSPRAGAGELFF. The CDR3 DNA reads TGTGCCAGCAGCCCAAGAGCGGGAGCCGGGGAGCTGTTTTTT. Supplemented by reference TRBV7-8 and TRBJ2-2, the full variable domain reads GAGVSQSPRYKVAKRGQDVALRCDPISGHVSLFWYQQALGQGPEFLTYFQNEAQLDKSGLPSDRFFAERPEGSVSTLKIQRTQQEDSAVYLCASSPRAGAGELFFGEGSRLTVL.

The CDR3 sequence: CAIGRGIYEQYF. The CDR3 bases are TGTGCCATCGGTCGGGGCATCTACGAGCAGTACTTC. The chain joins TRBV10-3 to TRBJ2-7, with D perhaps being TRBD1 or TRBD2 (5 bases each). V was shortened by 8 bases and J by 3 bases, with 11 bases between the two germline ends. The CDR3 has 12 residues. Germline V lookup: CDR1 ENHRY, CDR2 SYGVKD.

The chain joins TRBV5-5 to TRBJ1-2; D is uncertain. Trimming cost V 1 base and J 3 bases, with 7 bases left between them. This CDR3 is 13 amino acids long. The germline V gene has CDR1 SGHKS and CDR2 YYEKEE (reference sequence). CDR3 sequence: CASSLYRDYGYTF. Written as DNA, the CDR3 is TGTGCCAGCAGCTTGTACAGAGACTATGGCTACACCTTC. The whole variable domain, remainder taken from reference TRBV5-5 and TRBJ1-2, is DAGVTQSPTHLIKTRGQQVTLRCSPISGHKSVSWYQQVLGQGPQFIFQYYEKEERGRGNFPDRFSARQFPNYSSELNVNALLLGDSALYLCASSLYRDYGYTFGSGTRLTVV.

The CDR3 sequence is CASSYEGGQGRDEQYF. CDR3 in DNA: TGTGCCAGCAGTTACGAGGGCGGACAGGGGAGGGACGAGCAGTACTTC. The chain combines TRBV6-6 with TRBJ2-7; 9 bases align to TRBD1. This CDR3 region has 16 residues. V shed 2 bases and J 5 bases; nucleotides not matched to a gene: 10. CDR1 and CDR2 (germline): MNHNY, SVGAGI (reference sequence).

J is TRBJ2-3 and V is TRBV28; 10 positions match TRBD2. CDR3 length: 17 amino acids. V lost 3 bases, J lost 4 bases, and 10 bases stayed unmatched. Germline loops: CDR1 MDHEN, CDR2 SYDVKM. The CDR3 DNA sequence: TGTGCCAGCAGTTTGGCGGCTAGCGGGAGTCTCGCAGATACGCAGTATTTT. The encoded protein is CASSLAASGSLADTQYF.

This rearrangement joins TRBV7-3 to TRBJ2-1; 10 positions agree with TRBD2. The CDR3 loop spans 14 amino acids. From germline, CDR1 is SGHTA and CDR2 FQGTGA. The junction had 4 bases not matched to a gene; V was cut back by 6 bases and J by 5 bases. The CDR3 DNA follows: TGTGCCAGCAGTCCAGCGGGGGGGCACAATGAGCAGTTCTTC. It specifies CASSPAGGHNEQFF.